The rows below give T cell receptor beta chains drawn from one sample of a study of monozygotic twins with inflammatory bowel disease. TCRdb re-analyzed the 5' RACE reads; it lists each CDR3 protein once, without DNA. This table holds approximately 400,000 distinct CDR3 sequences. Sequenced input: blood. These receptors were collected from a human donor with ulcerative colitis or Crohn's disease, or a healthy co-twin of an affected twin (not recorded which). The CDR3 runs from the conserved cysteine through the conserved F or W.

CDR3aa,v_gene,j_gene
CASSRNLVPTNEKLFF,TRBV14,TRBJ1-4
CASSLNRGPSPLHF,TRBV27,TRBJ1-6
CASSPSGGTGFYNEQFF,TRBV5-4,TRBJ2-1
CASSYFLAGGNNEQFF,TRBV6-2/TRBV6-3,TRBJ2-1
CASSPRTGFEQYF,TRBV7-2,TRBJ2-7
CASSQGAFSGNTIYF,TRBV3-1,TRBJ1-3
CSAQQGPGYEQYF,TRBV20-1,TRBJ2-7
CSSSLGSKVVYEQYF,TRBV5-1,TRBJ2-7
CASSPGGGSKPQHF,TRBV9,TRBJ1-5
CASSPVQGSSYNSPLHF,TRBV18,TRBJ1-6
CASSQDGTQVTGQYF,TRBV4-3,TRBJ2-7
CASSEGERHYGYTF,TRBV5-6,TRBJ1-2
CSAGTSFTDTQYF,TRBV20-1,TRBJ2-3
CASSEAGLAGGSLYNEQFF,TRBV2,TRBJ2-1
CASREDGYGNTIYF,TRBV7-9,TRBJ1-3
CASSFNSGDSYNEQFF,TRBV5-1,TRBJ2-1
CSARVIFPGHPTEAFF,TRBV20-1,TRBJ1-1
CASTSGGGQNEQFF,TRBV7-6,TRBJ2-1
CAWGYGATSTDTQYF,TRBV30,TRBJ2-3
CASSLEDTEAFF,TRBV13,TRBJ1-1
CASRPKGGEAFF,TRBV12-3/TRBV12-4,TRBJ1-1
CASSLGPGAPYEQYF,TRBV5-5,TRBJ2-7
CASSQGSLTDTQYF,TRBV3-1,TRBJ2-3
CASSLGQGDQSQHF,TRBV5-1,TRBJ1-5
CASSSSHALYTGELFF,TRBV7-2,TRBJ2-2
CASSPEGARGGELFF,TRBV4-1,TRBJ2-2
CSLQTGGANGYTF,TRBV29-1,TRBJ1-2
CASSQVLRGGEQFF,TRBV14,TRBJ2-1
CASSLDSYEQFF,TRBV5-1,TRBJ2-1
CASSLGLNEKLFF,TRBV7-9,TRBJ1-4
CASSPGDAGNTIYF,TRBV3-1,TRBJ1-3
CASSYSKGGLNTEAFF,TRBV6-5,TRBJ1-1
CASCRGASLNEKLFF,TRBV2,TRBJ1-4
CASSFTGGETQYF,TRBV28,TRBJ2-5